These 26 T cell receptor beta chains were sequenced from one sample in a study of cytomegalovirus exposure and HLA in healthy donors. PCR was performed using 60 Vbeta and 13 Jbeta primers. This table comes from immunoSEQ multiplex PCR, and its TCRdb copy is limited to in-frame clones, with some not included. The data contain over 150,000 clones, approximately 80% of them singletons. Sequenced material: PBMCs. Receptors originate from a woman between 25 and 40 years old in good health and CMV-seronegative.

The J gene is TRBJ2-3, the V gene TRBV10-3; possible D gene TRBD2, 7 bases. This CDR3 contains 14 residues. Germline CDR1 ENHRY, CDR2 SYGVKD. Trimming took 7 bases from V and 4 from J, leaving 15 bases between them. CDR3 protein: CAIKDGGQADTQYF. The CDR3 bases are TGTGCCATCAAGGACGGGGGGCAGGCAGATACGCAGTATTTT.

This clone has just a few counts. The gene calls are TRBV4-2 and TRBJ1-3; no clear D gene. The CDR3 length is 18 residues. In germline, CDR1 is LGHNA, CDR2 YNFKEQ. V lost 4 bases to trimming and J lost 0 bases, with 19 bases between them. The CDR3 sequence is CASSRTYSEAFSGNTIYF. For the CDR3, the DNA is TGTGCCAGCAGCCGGACTTATTCGGAGGCCTTCTCTGGAAACACCATATATTTT.

The J gene is TRBJ2-7, the V gene TRBV19; the D gene is possibly TRBD1 (6 bases). Trimming removed 3 bases at V and 6 bases at J, with 18 bases between. CDR3 length: 15 amino acids. CDR1 and CDR2 from the germline V gene are LNHDA and SQIVND (reference sequence). CDR3 loop: CASSILATGASEQYF. Written as DNA, the CDR3 is TGTGCCAGTAGTATCTTAGCGACAGGTGCGTCCGAGCAGTACTTC. Full variable domain (rest looked up from reference TRBV19 and TRBJ2-7): DGGITQSPKYLFRKEGQNVTLSCEQNLNHDAMYWYRQDPGQGLRLIYYSQIVNDFQKGDIAEGYSVSREKKESFPLTVTSAQKNPTAFYLCASSILATGASEQYFGPGTRLTVT.

V is TRBV19 and J is TRBJ2-3, with 8 nucleotides matching TRBD2. Germline V gene lookup returns CDR1 LNHDA and CDR2 SQIVND (reference sequence). This CDR3 spans 14 amino acids. After removal of 6 bases from V and 8 bases from J, the junction contained 10 bases not matched to a gene. CDR3 in amino acids: CASRGLGREATQYF. DNA of the CDR3: TGTGCCAGTAGGGGCTTGGGGCGGGAGGCTACGCAGTATTTT.

This clone was recorded only once. The rearrangement joins TRBV28 to TRBJ1-3; D is undetermined. This CDR3 spans 15 amino acids. Between the trimmed V and J ends, which lost 1 base and 4 bases, there was a span of 11 bases. CDR1 and CDR2 from the germline V gene are MDHEN and SYDVKM. The CDR3 sequence is CASSLFGQPGNTIYF. CDR3 nucleotides: TGTGCCAGCAGTTTATTTGGGCAGCCCGGAAACACCATATATTTT.

The chain carries TRBV7-2 and TRBJ2-1; possibly TRBD1 for D (6 bases). Trimming took off 1 base at V and 4 bases at J, with 17 bases between the two ends. The CDR3 is made up of 17 amino acids. CDR1 and CDR2 (germline): SGHTA, FQGNSA. The CDR3 sequence is CASSLEQGFGGYNEQFF. The CDR3 region has the DNA TGTGCCAGCAGCTTAGAGCAGGGGTTTGGTGGATACAATGAGCAGTTCTTC.

This sequence joins TRBV6-1 and TRBJ2-2; possible D gene TRBD1, 5 bases. The CDR3 is made up of 15 amino acids. CDR1 is MNHNS and CDR2 is SASEGT in the germline V gene. Trimming cost V 1 base and J 9 bases, with 15 bases left between them. The CDR3 DNA reads TGTGCCAGCAGTGAAGAATACGCAGGGTCTTGGGAGCTGTTTTTT. It translates to CASSEEYAGSWELFF.

This chain links TRBV19 with TRBJ2-3, with D possibly TRBD1 on 6 matching bases. CDR3 length: 15 residues. Germline CDR1 LNHDA, CDR2 SQIVND (reference sequence). V was shortened by 4 bases and J by 2 bases, with 13 bases between the two germline ends. CDR3 protein: CASSTTGTATDTQYF. The CDR3 DNA reads TGTGCCAGTAGTACGACAGGTACAGCCACAGATACGCAGTATTTT.

The genes are TRBV15 and TRBJ2-3, with 7 bases matching TRBD2. This CDR3 contains 18 residues. The V gene's germline CDR1 is LNHNV and CDR2 YYDKDF (reference sequence). V dropped 3 bases and J dropped 0; count of bases not matched to a gene: 12. The CDR3 DNA follows: TGTGCCACCAGCAGCCCTTACGGACTAGTCGGGAGCACAGATACGCAGTATTTT. It specifies CATSSPYGLVGSTDTQYF.

This rearrangement joins TRBV20-1 to TRBJ2-7, with a weak D call TRBD2 (5 bases). The CDR3 extends over 11 amino acids. Trimming cost V 3 bases and J 4 bases, with 7 bases left between them. Per germline, CDR1 DFQATT and CDR2 SNEGSKA (reference sequence). The CDR3 nucleotides are TGCAGTGCTAGCGGGAAGTACGAGCAGTACTTC. Encoded protein: CSASGKYEQYF.

This chain uses TRBV7-9 with TRBJ1-2; D not certain. The germline V gene encodes CDR1 SEHNR and CDR2 FQNEAQ (reference sequence). This CDR3 is built from 13 residues. The V end was cut by 3 bases, the J end by 1 base, with 6 bases between. The CDR3 DNA reads as TGTGCCAGCAGCTTCGCAGTTAACTATGGCTACACCTTC. Protein sequence: CASSFAVNYGYTF.

J is TRBJ1-5 and V is TRBV27, with D tentatively TRBD1 (5 bases). Germline CDR1 reads MNHEY; CDR2 reads SMNVEV (reference sequence). CDR3 size: 17 residues. V was pared by 6 bases and J by 0 bases, with 18 bases between. The CDR3 spells CASRPTGGGYSNQPQHF. For the CDR3, the DNA is TGTGCCAGCAGGCCTACCGGGGGGGGATATAGCAATCAGCCCCAGCATTTT.

This clone was seen more than once but under ten times. The chain couples TRBV6-1 to TRBJ1-4; 7 nucleotides agree with TRBD1. The ends lost 5 bases at V and 4 bases at J; junction bases unmatched: 7. The V gene's germline CDR1 is MNHNS and CDR2 SASEGT. CDR3 length: 15 residues. The CDR3 DNA sequence: TGTGCCAGCAGTACCCGACAGGGTTTTAATGAAAAACTGTTTTTT. Its translation: CASSTRQGFNEKLFF.

V gene TRBV11-2 combines with J gene TRBJ2-5; the match to TRBD1 covers 8 bases. The ends lost 1 base at V and 6 bases at J; junction bases unmatched: 10. This CDR3 spans 16 amino acids. CDR1 is SGHAT, CDR2 FQNNGV, per germline. CDR3 sequence reads: CASSLGSRGLRKTQYF. CDR3 nucleotides: TGTGCCAGCAGCTTAGGTTCCAGGGGGCTTCGGAAGACCCAGTACTTC.

The count of this clone is one. The chain couples TRBV7-6 to TRBJ2-5, with 10 bases that match TRBD2. The closer fit of TRBJ2-7 to the DNA end suggests the J call may be wrong. CDR1 is SGHVS and CDR2 is FNYEAQ in the germline V gene. There are 16 residues in the CDR3. The CDR3 reads CASSLVPSGSSYEQYF. The CDR3 coding sequence is TGTGCCAGCAGCTTAGTCCCTAGCGGGAGCTCCTACGAGCAGTACTTC.

This clone has only a few counts. This chain connects TRBV6-6 to TRBJ2-3; D call uncertain. This CDR3 region has 14 residues. V was shortened by 5 bases and J by 0 bases, with 9 bases between the two germline ends. Germline lookup yields CDR1 MNHNY and CDR2 SVGAGI (reference sequence). CDR3: CASSGAVSTDTQYF. CDR3 nucleotides: TGTGCCAGCAGTGGCGCGGTTAGCACAGATACGCAGTATTTT.

The rearrangement joins TRBV5-1 to TRBJ2-3, with D tentatively TRBD2 (5 bases). This CDR3 is built from 13 residues. V was cut by 4 bases and J by 2 bases, with 8 bases left in between. Germline lookup yields CDR1 SGHRS and CDR2 YFSETQ. The CDR3 reads CASSPGNTDTQYF. The CDR3 bases are TGCGCCAGCAGCCCGGGGAACACAGATACGCAGTATTTT. The full variable domain, its missing parts supplied by reference TRBV5-1 and TRBJ2-3, is KAGVTQTPRYLIKTRGQQVTLSCSPISGHRSVSWYQQTPGQGLQFLFEYFSETQRNKGNFPGRFSGRQFSNSRSEMNVSTLELGDSALYLCASSPGNTDTQYFGPGTRLTVL.

The gene calls are TRBV30 and TRBJ1-1; TRBD1 aligns across 8 bases. Germline V gene sequence: CDR1 GTSNPN, CDR2 SVGIG (reference sequence). V dropped 5 bases and J dropped 4; count of bases not matched to a gene: 6. The CDR3 covers 13 residues. The CDR3 reads CAWRTGLGTEAFF. The CDR3 coding sequence is TGTGCCTGGCGGACAGGGTTGGGCACTGAAGCTTTCTTT. Drawing the rest from reference TRBV30 and TRBJ1-1, the complete variable domain is SQTIHQWPATLVQPVGSPLSLECTVEGTSNPNLYWYRQAAGRGLQLLFYSVGIGQISSEVPQNLSASRPQDRQFILSSKKLLLSDSGFYLCAWRTGLGTEAFFGQGTRLTVV.

J is TRBJ2-7 and V is TRBV4-1; 8 bases are shared with TRBD2. The CDR3 has 15 residues. CDR1 MGHRA and CDR2 YSYEKL come from the germline V gene. V shed 3 bases and J 5 bases; nucleotides not matched to a gene: 9. The CDR3 sequence: CASSHPGLRGDEQYF. The CDR3 region has the DNA TGCGCCAGCAGCCACCCAGGGCTGCGGGGGGACGAGCAGTACTTC.

This chain links TRBV7-9 with TRBJ1-6, with 8 bases fitting TRBD1. The CDR3 is made up of 18 amino acids. Losses at the gene ends were 2 bases for V and 5 bases for J; bases not matched to a gene: 11. The germline V gene encodes CDR1 SEHNR and CDR2 FQNEAQ (reference sequence). The CDR3 protein is CASSLPGQATHDNSPLHF. For the CDR3, the DNA is TGTGCCAGCAGCTTACCGGGACAGGCGACCCACGATAATTCACCCCTCCACTTT.

The chain has TRBV19 and TRBJ2-3; perhaps TRBD2 as D (5 bases). CDR3 length equals 15 residues. Per the germline V gene, CDR1 is LNHDA and CDR2 is SQIVND (reference sequence). The V and J ends lost 3 bases and 5 bases respectively, with 15 bases between them. The CDR3 DNA is TGTGCCAGTAGTATTACGGCGGGTCCGGGAGATACGCAGTATTTT. This encodes CASSITAGPGDTQYF.

This chain links TRBV5-1 with TRBJ1-3; maybe TRBD1 (6 bases). The CDR3 has 18 amino acids. The V and J ends lost 0 bases and 1 base respectively, with 17 bases between them. Germline CDR1 is SGHRS and CDR2 is YFSETQ. The CDR3 loop is CASSLARGGFSSGNTIYF. DNA for the CDR3: TGCGCCAGCAGCTTGGCCAGGGGTGGTTTCTCATCTGGAAACACCATATATTTT.

This clone was seen once. In nucleotides, the CDR3 is TGTGCCAGCAGGGAGGGCCTCTTTGACGAGCAGTACTTC. Translated, it gives CASREGLFDEQYF. The chain recombines TRBV7-9 with TRBJ2-7; D perhaps matches TRBD2 (6 bases). Trimming shortened V by 6 bases and J by 5 bases, and 14 bases separated the two germline ends. CDR1 is SEHNR and CDR2 is FQNEAQ in the germline V gene (reference sequence). The length of the CDR3 is 13 residues.

V and J are TRBV7-2 and TRBJ2-7; no clear D gene. This CDR3 region has 12 residues. The ends were cut back, 6 bases at V and 6 bases at J, with 12 bases in the middle. Germline V gene sequence: CDR1 SGHTA, CDR2 FQGNSA. In DNA, the CDR3 is TGTGCCAGCAGTATTACAGTAACCGAGCAGTACTTC. This translates into CASSITVTEQYF.

The V gene is TRBV7-2, the J gene TRBJ2-3, with 7 bases lining up with TRBD2. Germline-derived CDR1 and CDR2 are SGHTA and FQGNSA. The CDR3 totals 17 residues. The trim removed 0 bases at V and 3 bases at J, leaving 9 bases unmatched. CDR3 coding DNA: TGTGCCAGCAGCTTAGCGCCCGGCGGGAGTGGGACAGATACGCAGTATTTT. Its translation is CASSLAPGGSGTDTQYF.

This clone turned up a few times. V is TRBV27 and J is TRBJ2-7, with D tentatively TRBD2 (6 bases). Germline CDR1 MNHEY, CDR2 SMNVEV (reference sequence). The CDR3 length is 15 residues. Trimming left V 4 bases short and J 0 bases short, with 13 bases between. The CDR3 is CASSSPGLTSYEQYF. As DNA, the CDR3 is TGTGCCAGCAGTTCACCGGGACTCACCTCCTACGAGCAGTACTTC.